Listed here are 26 T cell receptor beta chains from one sample, sequenced in a study of CD8+CD57+ T cells in acquired aplastic anemia. Individuals selected for sequencing had exhibited CD8+CD57+ cell expansion on flow cytometry. Template material for TCR beta VDJ and CDR3 profiling consisted of genomic DNA. MiXCR, run by TCRdb on the reads, gives a single entry per CDR3 protein. The sample shows more than 70,000 distinct CDR3 sequences, about 70% of them seen only once. The sample comprised sorted CD4+, CD8+, or CD8+CD57+ T cells (not recorded which) from PBMCs. Receptors were obtained from a human donor with aplastic anemia.

This chain links TRBV19 with TRBJ1-1; D is unresolved. The V end lost 5 bases, the J end lost 5 bases, and 15 bases lay between the germline ends. In germline, CDR1 is LNHDA, CDR2 SQIVND (reference sequence). This CDR3 spans 14 amino acids. For the CDR3, the DNA is TGTGCCAGTAGTGGACCCTCAAGGACGACTGAAGCTTTCTTT. Translated, it gives CASSGPSRTTEAFF.

As DNA, the CDR3 is TGCAGTGCTAGAGATACCAGCCGCTTTCGCGAGCAGTACTTC. This codes for CSARDTSRFREQYF. This sequence joins TRBV20-1 and TRBJ2-7, with no clear D. Germline V gives CDR1 DFQATT, CDR2 SNEGSKA (reference sequence). The V gene lost 0 bases and the J gene lost 6 bases, with 15 bases spanning the gap. The CDR3 covers 14 residues.

This rearrangement joins TRBV5-6 to TRBJ1-1; tentative D call: TRBD1 (6 bases). Germline assignment: CDR1 SGHDT and CDR2 YYEEEE. V was trimmed by 0 bases and J by 5 bases, leaving 14 bases between them. CDR3 length equals 15 residues. In nucleotides, the CDR3 is TGTGCCAGCAGCTTGGGGAGAGGGGGGCGGACTGAAGCTTTCTTT. The encoded protein is CASSLGRGGRTEAFF.

The chain combines TRBV20-1 with TRBJ2-7; TRBD2 might be the D (6 bases). CDR3 length: 14 amino acids. Trimming took off 6 bases at V and 0 bases at J, with 15 bases between the two ends. CDR1 is DFQATT and CDR2 is SNEGSKA in the germline V gene (reference sequence). The CDR3: CSAETRGTSYEQYF. In DNA form, the CDR3 reads TGCAGTGCGGAAACCCGGGGGACCTCCTACGAGCAGTACTTC.

As concerns this clonotype: The conserved closing phenylalanine or tryptophan is absent in this CDR3, likely reflecting a read error. The chain links TRBV7-8 to TRBJ1-1; no reliable D call. Trimming cost V 5 bases and J 0 bases, with 16 bases left between them. CDR3 length equals 16 residues. CDR1 is SGHVS and CDR2 is FQNEAQ in the germline V gene. CDR3 region: CASSLNIGRLNTEAFL. Written as DNA, the CDR3 is TGTGCCAGCAGCCTAAACATCGGGCGCTTGAACACTGAAGCTTTCCTT.

This clonotype was detected ten times or more. The chain carries TRBV29-1 and TRBJ2-5, with D perhaps being TRBD1 or TRBD2 (6 bases each). V was pared by 7 bases and J by 5 bases, with 26 bases between. CDR1 and CDR2 from the germline V gene are SQVTM and ANQGSEA. The CDR3 totals 16 residues. CDR3 protein: CSALPTTRGVWETQYF. The CDR3 DNA is TGCAGCGCGTTGCCAACTACTAGGGGGGTCTGGGAGACCCAGTACTTC.

The chain employs TRBV7-8 and TRBJ1-6; unclear D gene. Germline lookup yields CDR1 SGHVS and CDR2 FQNEAQ. The CDR3 contains 15 residues. V dropped 5 bases and J dropped 10 bases, with 18 bases sitting between them. CDR3 in DNA: TGTGCCAGCAGCCCCCAAGCACGGTTCCCGTCACCCCTCCACTTT. Protein product: CASSPQARFPSPLHF. Full variable domain (remainder filled in from reference TRBV7-8 and TRBJ1-6): GAGVSQSPRYKVAKRGQDVALRCDPISGHVSLFWYQQALGQGPEFLTYFQNEAQLDKSGLPSDRFFAERPEGSVSTLKIQRTQQEDSAVYLCASSPQARFPSPLHFGNGTRLTVT.

V usage is TRBV20-1 and J usage is TRBJ2-7, with D maybe TRBD1 (6 bases). The CDR3 runs 14 residues. The germline V gene encodes CDR1 DFQATT and CDR2 SNEGSKA (reference sequence). V lost 6 bases, J lost 5 bases, and 20 bases lay in between. Here the CDR3 reads CSASGALGIHEQYF. In DNA form, the CDR3 reads TGCAGTGCCTCAGGGGCCCTAGGGATACACGAGCAGTACTTC.

The genes are TRBV19 and TRBJ2-3, with D possibly TRBD2 on 6 matching bases. The germline CDR1 and CDR2 sequences are LNHDA and SQIVND (reference sequence). Between the trimmed V and J ends, which lost 6 bases and 3 bases, there was a span of 10 bases. The CDR3 loop spans 13 amino acids. The CDR3 bases are TGTGCCAGTAGCGGGAGAGGTACAGATACGCAGTATTTT. Its translation: CASSGRGTDTQYF.

V is TRBV27 and J is TRBJ1-5; a possible D gene is TRBD1 (5 bases). The CDR3 length is 15 residues. V was clipped by 4 bases and J by 6 bases, with 16 bases between them. Germline lookup yields CDR1 MNHEY and CDR2 SMNVEV (reference sequence). The CDR3 region is CASSSAGGGGQPQHF. The DNA for the CDR3 is TGTGCCAGCAGTTCCGCAGGCGGTGGGGGTCAGCCCCAGCATTTT.

The chain uses TRBV20-1 and TRBJ2-1; a weak D match, TRBD2 (5 bases). V was cut by 7 bases and J by 0 bases, with 13 bases left in between. The CDR3 has 14 amino acids. Germline CDR1 reads DFQATT; CDR2 reads SNEGSKA (reference sequence). The CDR3, as DNA: TGCAGTGTTGCTCGCGGGCCCTCCTACAATGAGCAGTTCTTC. This gives the protein CSVARGPSYNEQFF.

The V call is TRBV5-4, the J call TRBJ1-2; 7 nucleotides align to TRBD1. Trimming took 5 bases from V and 8 from J; bases not matched to a gene: 15. This CDR3 contains 15 residues. In germline, CDR1 is SGHNT, CDR2 YYREEE (reference sequence). Here the CDR3 DNA reads TGTGCCAGCAGTTTTACCAGACAGGGTTATCAGGGCTACACCTTC. This codes for CASSFTRQGYQGYTF.

This chain joins TRBV15 and TRBJ2-7; the D gene is possibly TRBD2 (6 bases). Trimming left V 5 bases short and J 4 bases short, with 12 bases between. The V gene's germline CDR1 is LNHNV and CDR2 YYDKDF (reference sequence). The CDR3 totals 13 residues. This chain's CDR3 is CATSSRGNYEQYF. The DNA of the CDR3 is TGTGCCACCAGCTCTCGGGGGAATTACGAGCAGTACTTC.

This clonotype was detected many times. This chain connects TRBV14 to TRBJ2-7, with unresolved D. Germline lookup yields CDR1 SGHDN and CDR2 FVKESK. V lost 3 bases and J 4 bases, leaving 7 bases between the germline ends. The CDR3 is 12 amino acids. The CDR3 sequence: CASSHTAYEQYF. As DNA, the CDR3 is TGTGCCAGCAGCCACACAGCATACGAGCAGTACTTC.

The rearrangement uses TRBV20-1 and TRBJ2-2; TRBD2 matches at 11 bases. CDR1 and CDR2 from the germline V gene are DFQATT and SNEGSKA (reference sequence). Losses at the gene ends were 1 base for V and 7 bases for J; bases not matched to a gene: 8. The CDR3 extends over 16 amino acids. CDR3 in DNA: TGCAGTGCTAGAGCGCTAGCGGGAGGTCGGGTCGGGGAGCTGTTTTTT. Translation gives CSARALAGGRVGELFF.

In this sample, this clonotype turned up once. V and J are TRBV7-8 and TRBJ2-1, with D unresolved. CDR3 length: 14 residues. Germline-derived CDR1 and CDR2 are SGHVS and FQNEAQ. V lost 5 bases, J lost 4 bases, and 12 bases lay in between. CDR3 bases: TGTGCCAGCAGCCCCCGGACGACGTACAATGAGCAGTTCTTC. It encodes CASSPRTTYNEQFF.

As DNA, the CDR3 is TGTGCCAGCACCCTGGCCAATGAGCAGTTCTTC. Translating it yields CASTLANEQFF. V gene TRBV2 combines with J gene TRBJ2-1, with D uncertain. This CDR3 region has 11 residues. Germline CDR1 and CDR2: SNHLY and FYNNEI. Trimming pared 7 bases from V and 6 bases from J, leaving 7 bases between.

The V and J genes are TRBV10-3 and TRBJ2-5; D uncertain. Germline CDR1 is ENHRY and CDR2 is SYGVKD. The ends were cut back, 3 bases at V and 5 bases at J, with 22 bases in the middle. CDR3 length: 17 amino acids. For the CDR3, the DNA is TGTGCCATCAGTGATCCGGACCTAGTAGTCTCGAAGGAGACCCAGTACTTC. It translates to CAISDPDLVVSKETQYF.

The chain recombines TRBV7-8 with TRBJ1-1; TRBD1 matches 9 bases. Germline lookup yields CDR1 SGHVS and CDR2 FQNEAQ. J lost 14 bases, V lost 4 bases, and 5 bases had no gene match. The CDR3 has 11 residues. The CDR3 sequence: CASSSGTGMFF. The CDR3 nucleotides are TGTGCCAGCAGCTCCGGGACAGGGATGTTCTTT. The full variable domain, in which reference TRBV7-8 and TRBJ1-1 provide the parts outside the CDR3, is GAGVSQSPRYKVAKRGQDVALRCDPISGHVSLFWYQQALGQGPEFLTYFQNEAQLDKSGLPSDRFFAERPEGSVSTLKIQRTQQEDSAVYLCASSSGTGMFFGQGTRLTVV.

The chain carries TRBV7-8 and TRBJ2-2; D perhaps matches TRBD2 (6 bases). In germline, CDR1 is SGHVS, CDR2 FQNEAQ. The CDR3 is 13 amino acids. V lost 3 bases and J 8 bases, leaving 10 bases between the germline ends. As DNA, the CDR3 is TGTGCCAGCAGCTTGGGACTTCTGGGGGAGCTGTTTTTT. It is translated as CASSLGLLGELFF.

This clonotype was seen a handful of times. This chain joins TRBV2 and TRBJ2-7; unclear D gene. V lost 3 bases to trimming and J lost 0 bases, with 9 bases between them. The CDR3 sequence is 14 residues long. Germline loops: CDR1 SNHLY, CDR2 FYNNEI. CDR3 in amino acids: CASSEARSSYEQYF. In nucleotides, the CDR3 is TGTGCCAGCAGTGAGGCCAGGAGCTCCTACGAGCAGTACTTC.

The V call is TRBV20-1, the J call TRBJ1-1; D is ambiguous. Germline loops: CDR1 DFQATT, CDR2 SNEGSKA (reference sequence). CDR3 length: 13 amino acids. Trimming left V 0 bases short and J 6 bases short, with 11 bases between. This CDR3 is CSARDTRSPEAFF. CDR3 coding DNA: TGCAGTGCTAGAGATACCAGATCCCCTGAAGCTTTCTTT.

The J gene is TRBJ2-3, the V gene TRBV15, with a tentative D call TRBD2 (7 bases). The CDR3 runs 15 residues. Germline CDR1 is LNHNV and CDR2 is YYDKDF (reference sequence). V lost 5 bases and J lost 2, with 14 bases in between. The CDR3 nucleotides are TGTGCCACCAGCCTAGTGGGGGGGCCCACAGATACGCAGTATTTT. This sequence encodes CATSLVGGPTDTQYF.

A few counts support this clonotype. V and J are TRBV10-3 and TRBJ1-6, with 8 bases aligning to TRBD1. V dropped 6 bases and J dropped 10; count of bases not matched to a gene: 5. CDR3 size: 13 residues. CDR1 is ENHRY, CDR2 SYGVKD, per germline. CDR3 nucleotides: TGTGCCATCAGGGACAGGGAAGGCTCACCCCTCCACTTT. As protein: CAIRDREGSPLHF.

This chain joins TRBV20-1 and TRBJ2-7; TRBD1 is a possible D gene (6 bases). Germline V gene sequence: CDR1 DFQATT, CDR2 SNEGSKA (reference sequence). CDR3 length: 14 residues. V was pared by 6 bases and J by 4 bases, with 19 bases between. The CDR3 DNA reads TGCAGTGCAGGGGGAGACGGCCCACCTTACGAGCAGTACTTC. This translates into CSAGGDGPPYEQYF.

The chain carries TRBV20-1 and TRBJ1-1; D not certain. V lost 6 bases and J 7 bases, leaving 15 bases between the germline ends. This CDR3 has 12 amino acids. The germline V gene has CDR1 DFQATT and CDR2 SNEGSKA (reference sequence). The CDR3 sequence is CSAPGDGGEAFF. The CDR3 nucleotides are TGCAGTGCGCCTGGTGATGGAGGTGAAGCTTTCTTT.